Listed below are T cell receptor beta chains from one sample, sequenced in a study of PD-L1 blockade in urothelial cancer. The table came from immunoSEQ multiplex PCR; TCRdb's copy has only in-frame clones and leaves some out. The sample yields 58,000 or so clones, about 86% seen once. The material was PBMCs, obtained around atezolizumab (anti-PD-L1) treatment. These receptors were collected from a man aged 45-65 years with urothelial cancer. The CDR3 runs from the conserved cysteine through the conserved F or W. A D gene is named only where the DNA matches it firmly. Size is stated for part of the rows, as once, few or many counts, or as a class when the clone is expanded.

cdr3_length | j_call | clone_size | v_call | d_call | cdr3_aa | cdr3_nt
17 | TRBJ2-1 | NA | TRBV9 | TRBD2 | CASSRASSGRDRNEQFF | TGTGCCAGCAGCCGCGCCTCGAGCGGGAGAGATCGGAATGAGCAGTTCTTC
17 | TRBJ2-2 | NA | TRBV7-9 | NA | CASSFSGTGRVIGELFF | TGTGCCAGCAGCTTTTCGGGAACAGGGAGAGTTATCGGGGAGCTGTTTTTT
14 | TRBJ2-5 | NA | TRBV7-9 | NA | CASRKGGARETQYF | TGTGCCAGCAGGAAAGGGGGGGCAAGAGAGACCCAGTACTTC
16 | TRBJ1-2 | few | TRBV19 | TRBD1 | CASSTMGQRANYGYTF | TGTGCCAGTAGTACGATGGGACAGCGTGCTAACTATGGCTACACCTTC
12 | TRBJ1-2 | NA | TRBV28 | NA | CASKGDHYGYTF | TGTGCCAGCAAGGGGGACCACTATGGCTACACCTTC
15 | TRBJ2-7 | NA | TRBV28 | TRBD1 | CASSSAGTGAYEQYF | TGTGCCAGCAGTTCCGCCGGGACAGGGGCTTACGAGCAGTACTTC
14 | TRBJ1-5 | NA | TRBV2 | TRBD1 | CASSGQGRNQPQHF | TGTGCCAGCAGTGGACAGGGGAGGAATCAGCCCCAGCATTTT
14 | TRBJ2-5 | NA | TRBV28 | TRBD2 | CASSFAWEGGTQYF | TGTGCCAGCAGTTTCGCGTGGGAGGGAGGGACCCAGTACTTC
16 | TRBJ2-1 | few | TRBV9 | TRBD2 | CASSATSGSSYNEQFF | TGTGCCAGCAGCGCGACTAGCGGAAGCTCCTACAATGAGCAGTTCTTC
16 | TRBJ1-6 | NA | TRBV30 | NA | CAWRIGGRTYNSPLHF | TGTGCCTGGAGGATAGGGGGTAGGACCTATAATTCACCCCTCCACTTT
14 | TRBJ2-1 | NA | TRBV7-3 | TRBD2 | CASSTGTSGNEQFF | TGTGCCAGCAGCACCGGGACTAGCGGGAATGAGCAGTTCTTC